The 7 T cell receptor beta chains in this list originate from one sample, sequenced in a study of cytomegalovirus exposure and HLA in healthy donors. Researchers ran the PCR with 60 Vbeta and 13 Jbeta primers. Generated by immunoSEQ multiplex PCR, the TCRdb table keeps only in-frame clones and is missing some. The sample has some 190,000 clones, around 80% seen once; the top ten hold under 2%. The sequencing sample was made of PBMCs. The receptors shown here come from a man younger than 35 in good health and CMV-seronegative.

The chain links TRBV29-1 to TRBJ2-7, with 7 bases aligning to TRBD1. From germline, CDR1 is SQVTM and CDR2 ANQGSEA. V trimming: 4 bases; J trimming: 4 bases; junction bases outside the gene matches: 13. This CDR3 is 15 amino acids long. This CDR3 is CSVGGGPGQIYEQYF. CDR3 coding DNA: TGCAGCGTTGGGGGTGGACCGGGACAGATTTACGAGCAGTACTTC.

The chain joins TRBV11-3 to TRBJ2-2, with D maybe TRBD1 (5 bases). CDR1 is SGHNT and CDR2 is YENEEA in the germline V gene. Trimming left V 5 bases short and J 2 bases short, with 15 bases between. This CDR3 has 16 amino acids. CDR3 in DNA: TGTGCCAGCAGCCCCCAGGGAACCTCTAACACCGGGGAGCTGTTTTTT. As protein: CASSPQGTSNTGELFF.

The chain joins TRBV28 to TRBJ2-7, with D tentatively TRBD2 (6 bases). Germline V gives CDR1 MDHEN, CDR2 SYDVKM. V dropped 7 bases and J dropped 0 bases, with 16 bases sitting between them. The CDR3 spans 15 residues. The CDR3 DNA is TGTGCCAGCACTTCGGGGGACGTGAGCTCCTACGAGCAGTACTTC. It translates to CASTSGDVSSYEQYF.

The chain combines TRBV10-3 with TRBJ2-5, with 9 nucleotides matching TRBD1. The V gene's germline CDR1 is ENHRY and CDR2 SYGVKD. This CDR3 contains 16 residues. Unmatched junction bases numbered 11, after V lost 4 bases and J lost 5 bases. This CDR3 is CAISVTGTGSGETQYF. The CDR3 region has the DNA TGTGCCATCAGTGTTACCGGGACAGGGTCCGGGGAGACCCAGTACTTC.

CDR3 nucleotides: TGCGCCAGCAGCTTTTCCAGCGGGAGATTGGTTTACTACGAGCAGTACTTC. This translates into CASSFSSGRLVYYEQYF. The chain employs TRBV5-1 and TRBJ2-5; 8 positions match TRBD2. The assigned J gene may be wrong: the sequence end matches TRBJ2-7 better. Per the germline V gene, CDR1 is SGHRS and CDR2 is YFSETQ. CDR3 length: 17 amino acids.

The chain is built from TRBV4-1 and TRBJ2-5; 10 bases match TRBD2. The assigned J gene may be wrong: the sequence end matches TRBJ2-7 better. Per the germline V gene, CDR1 is MGHRA and CDR2 is YSYEKL. The CDR3 is made up of 18 amino acids. CDR3 coding DNA: TGCGCCAGCAGCCAAGAACCAAGCGGGGGGGCCTCGGGCTACGAGCAGTACTTC. This sequence encodes CASSQEPSGGASGYEQYF.

The chain employs TRBV4-1 and TRBJ2-1; tentatively, D is TRBD2 (6 bases). CDR3 length: 15 amino acids. Germline V gene sequence: CDR1 MGHRA, CDR2 YSYEKL. The germline V and J ends were trimmed by 0 bases and 7 bases, with 13 bases remaining between them. The CDR3 DNA sequence: TGCGCCAGCAGCCAAGACCGAGGGAGCGGGAATGAGCAGTTCTTC. This encodes CASSQDRGSGNEQFF.